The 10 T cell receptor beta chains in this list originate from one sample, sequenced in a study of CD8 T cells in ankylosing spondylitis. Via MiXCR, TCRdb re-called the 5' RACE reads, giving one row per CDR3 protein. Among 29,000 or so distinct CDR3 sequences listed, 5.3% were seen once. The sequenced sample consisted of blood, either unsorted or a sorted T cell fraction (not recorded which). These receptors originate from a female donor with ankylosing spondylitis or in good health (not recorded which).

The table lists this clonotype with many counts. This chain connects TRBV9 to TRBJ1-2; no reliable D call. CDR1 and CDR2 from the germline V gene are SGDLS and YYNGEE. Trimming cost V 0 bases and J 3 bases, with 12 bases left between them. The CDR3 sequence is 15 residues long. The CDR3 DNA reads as TGTGCCAGCAGCGTAGCGAGCAGAGCGTACTATGGCTACACCTTC. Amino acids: CASSVASRAYYGYTF. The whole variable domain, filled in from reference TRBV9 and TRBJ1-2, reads DSGVTQTPKHLITATGQRVTLRCSPRSGDLSVYWYQQSLDQGLQFLIQYYNGEERAKGNILERFSAQQFPDLHSELNLSSLELGDSALYFCASSVASRAYYGYTFGSGTRLTVV.

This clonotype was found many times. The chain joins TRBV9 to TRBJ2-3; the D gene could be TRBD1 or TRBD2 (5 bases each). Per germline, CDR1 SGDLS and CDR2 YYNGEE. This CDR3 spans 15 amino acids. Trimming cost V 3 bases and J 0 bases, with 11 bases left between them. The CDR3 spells CASSGRGGSTDTQYF. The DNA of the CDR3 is TGTGCCAGCAGCGGCCGGGGCGGGAGCACAGATACGCAGTATTTT.

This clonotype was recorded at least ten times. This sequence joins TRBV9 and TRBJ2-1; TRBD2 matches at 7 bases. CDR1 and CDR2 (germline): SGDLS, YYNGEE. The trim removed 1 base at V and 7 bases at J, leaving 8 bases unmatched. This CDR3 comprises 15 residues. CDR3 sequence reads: CASSVTSGIWNEQFF. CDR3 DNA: TGTGCCAGCAGCGTAACCAGCGGGATTTGGAATGAGCAGTTCTTC.

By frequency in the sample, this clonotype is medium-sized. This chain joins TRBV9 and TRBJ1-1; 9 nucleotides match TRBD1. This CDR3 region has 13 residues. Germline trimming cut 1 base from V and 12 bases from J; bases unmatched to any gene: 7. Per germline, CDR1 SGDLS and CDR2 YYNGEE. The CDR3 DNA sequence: TGTGCCAGCAGCGTATGGTCCACAGGGGGCACTTTCTTT. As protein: CASSVWSTGGTFF.

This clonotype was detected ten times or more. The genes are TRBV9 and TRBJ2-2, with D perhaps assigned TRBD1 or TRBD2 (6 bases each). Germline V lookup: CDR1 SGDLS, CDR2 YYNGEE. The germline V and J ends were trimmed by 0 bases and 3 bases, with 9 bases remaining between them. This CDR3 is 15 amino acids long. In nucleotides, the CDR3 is TGTGCCAGCAGCGTAGGGGGGGCGTACACCGGGGAGCTGTTTTTT. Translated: CASSVGGAYTGELFF.

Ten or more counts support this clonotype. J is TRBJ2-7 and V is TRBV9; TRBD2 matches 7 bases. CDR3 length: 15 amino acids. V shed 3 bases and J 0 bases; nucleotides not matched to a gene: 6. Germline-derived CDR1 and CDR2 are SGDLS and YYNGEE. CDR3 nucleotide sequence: TGTGCCAGCAGCGGCGGGGGAGCTAGCTCCTACGAGCAGTACTTC. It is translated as CASSGGGASSYEQYF.

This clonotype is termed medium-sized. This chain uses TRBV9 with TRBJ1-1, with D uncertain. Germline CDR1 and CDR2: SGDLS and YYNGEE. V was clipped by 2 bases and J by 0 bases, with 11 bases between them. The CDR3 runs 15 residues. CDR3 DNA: TGTGCCAGCAGCGTGAGGGAGTACATGAACACTGAAGCTTTCTTT. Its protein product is CASSVREYMNTEAFF. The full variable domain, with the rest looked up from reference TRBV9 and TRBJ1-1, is DSGVTQTPKHLITATGQRVTLRCSPRSGDLSVYWYQQSLDQGLQFLIQYYNGEERAKGNILERFSAQQFPDLHSELNLSSLELGDSALYFCASSVREYMNTEAFFGQGTRLTVV.

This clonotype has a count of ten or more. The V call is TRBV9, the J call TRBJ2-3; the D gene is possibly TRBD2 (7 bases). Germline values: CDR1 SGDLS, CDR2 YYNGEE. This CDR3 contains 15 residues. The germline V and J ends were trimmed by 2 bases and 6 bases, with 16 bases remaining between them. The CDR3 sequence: CASSVIGGHPDTQYF. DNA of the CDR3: TGTGCCAGCAGCGTTATCGGGGGGCACCCGGATACGCAGTATTTT.

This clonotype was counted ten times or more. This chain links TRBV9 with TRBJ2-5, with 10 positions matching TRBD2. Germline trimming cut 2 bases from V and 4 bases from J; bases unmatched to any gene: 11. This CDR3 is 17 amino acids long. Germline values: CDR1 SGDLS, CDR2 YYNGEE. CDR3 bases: TGTGCCAGCAGCGTTGAGCCTAGCGGGGGCGGGGGAGAGACCCAGTACTTC. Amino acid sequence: CASSVEPSGGGGETQYF.

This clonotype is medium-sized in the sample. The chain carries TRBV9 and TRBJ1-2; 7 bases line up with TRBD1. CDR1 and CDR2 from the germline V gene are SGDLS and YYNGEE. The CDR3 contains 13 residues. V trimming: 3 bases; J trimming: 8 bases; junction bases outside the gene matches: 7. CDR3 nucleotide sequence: TGTGCCAGCAGCGCCGCGACAGGGTGGGGCTACACCTTC. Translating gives CASSAATGWGYTF.